The next 32 T cell receptor beta chains were all read from a single sample in a study of CD8 T cells in ankylosing spondylitis. TCRdb independently ran MiXCR on the 5' RACE reads; one entry per CDR3 protein. This table holds 210,000 or so distinct CDR3 sequences, 8.2% found once. Sequencing was done on a sample of blood, either unsorted or a sorted T cell fraction (not recorded which). Receptors originate from a female donor with ankylosing spondylitis or in good health (not recorded which).

Regarding this clonotype: With a much larger clone just one base away, this may be a read error. The chain links TRBV5-4 to TRBJ2-5, with 8 positions matching TRBD2. J was trimmed by 3 bases and V by 1 base; bases with no gene match: 5. This CDR3 has 15 residues. Germline values: CDR1 SGHNT, CDR2 YYREEE (reference sequence). The CDR3 DNA reads TGTGCCAGCAGCTTGCCCGGGAGGGGGAAAGAGACCCAGTACTTC. Translating gives CASSLPGRGKETQYF.

This clonotype was counted ten times or more. This chain joins TRBV5-1 and TRBJ1-2, with 11 bases aligning to TRBD1. This CDR3 region has 13 residues. From germline, CDR1 is SGHRS and CDR2 YFSETQ. Unmatched junction bases numbered 4, after V lost 4 bases and J lost 8 bases. The CDR3 region is CASSLGQGDGYTF. CDR3 nucleotides: TGCGCCAGCAGCCTGGGACAGGGGGACGGCTACACCTTC.

This rearrangement joins TRBV20-1 to TRBJ2-2, with TRBD2 matching over 9 bases. The ends lost 0 bases at V and 5 bases at J; junction bases unmatched: 13. Germline V gene sequence: CDR1 DFQATT, CDR2 SNEGSKA (reference sequence). CDR3 length: 18 residues. CDR3 amino acids: CSARDWVAGVSDTGELFF. The DNA of the CDR3 is TGCAGTGCTAGAGATTGGGTAGCGGGAGTATCAGATACCGGGGAGCTGTTTTTT.

This clonotype was found many times. The V call is TRBV20-1, the J call TRBJ2-5; 11 bases align to TRBD1. Germline-derived CDR1 and CDR2 are DFQATT and SNEGSKA (reference sequence). The CDR3 extends over 13 amino acids. Losses at the gene ends were 6 bases for V and 5 bases for J; bases not matched to a gene: 5. CDR3 sequence: CSAWTGGEETQYF. CDR3 coding DNA: TGCAGTGCCTGGACAGGGGGCGAGGAGACCCAGTACTTC.

This clonotype came up many times. V is TRBV9 and J is TRBJ2-5; possible D gene TRBD1, 6 bases. Germline assignment: CDR1 SGDLS and CDR2 YYNGEE. The CDR3 runs 13 residues. V was clipped by 2 bases and J by 5 bases, with 10 bases between them. CDR3 protein: CASSVTGRETQYF. The CDR3 bases are TGTGCCAGCAGCGTGACAGGTCGTGAGACCCAGTACTTC.

This clonotype was recorded many times. This CDR3 reads CASSKTTGDGYTF. In DNA, the CDR3 is TGTGCCAGCAGTAAAACGACAGGGGATGGCTACACCTTC. This chain joins TRBV6-5 and TRBJ1-2; 8 positions match TRBD1. The CDR3 has 13 residues. With 5 bases clipped from V and 6 bases from J, the junction kept 5 bases outside the gene matches. Germline V gene sequence: CDR1 MNHEY, CDR2 SVGAGI.

At least ten counts were recorded for this clonotype. The chain carries TRBV20-1 and TRBJ1-2; D perhaps matches TRBD1 (6 bases). Germline V gene sequence: CDR1 DFQATT, CDR2 SNEGSKA (reference sequence). The CDR3 has 13 residues. V was pared by 4 bases and J by 5 bases, with 14 bases between. In nucleotides, the CDR3 is TGCAGTGCTATCGGCTCAGGGGAATATGGCTACACCTTC. Its translation: CSAIGSGEYGYTF.

This clonotype was seen ten or more times. The chain uses TRBV10-3 and TRBJ2-3; 8 nucleotides match TRBD2. Germline loops: CDR1 ENHRY, CDR2 SYGVKD. The junction had 10 bases not matched to a gene; V was cut back by 2 bases and J by 3 bases. CDR3 size: 17 residues. Here the CDR3 DNA reads TGTGCCATCAGTGAGGGCCTAGGGCGGGAGGTGACAGATACGCAGTATTTT. Its protein product is CAISEGLGREVTDTQYF.

This clonotype has ten or more counts. The rearrangement uses TRBV21-1 and TRBJ2-3. TRBV21-1 is listed as a pseudogene. This CDR3 spans 15 amino acids. CDR3 DNA: TGTGCCAGCAGCAAAGCGGACAACAGCACAGATACGCAGTATTTT. Translating gives CASSKADNSTDTQYF.

The chain couples TRBV7-2 to TRBJ2-7, with 10 bases matching TRBD1. Germline lookup yields CDR1 SGHTA and CDR2 FQGNSA. CDR3 size: 16 residues. After removal of 5 bases from V and 5 bases from J, the junction contained 12 bases not matched to a gene. Here the CDR3 reads CASSPFPGQGYHEQYF. The CDR3 region has the DNA TGTGCCAGCAGCCCTTTTCCGGGACAGGGGTACCACGAGCAGTACTTC.

This clonotype has ten or more counts. V is TRBV10-3 and J is TRBJ2-7; no clear D. CDR1 ENHRY and CDR2 SYGVKD come from the germline V gene. Trimming removed 0 bases from V and 5 bases from J, with 14 bases in between. The CDR3 length is 15 residues. This CDR3 reads CAISESGRRPNEQYF. The CDR3 DNA follows: TGTGCCATCAGTGAGTCCGGCAGGCGACCCAACGAGCAGTACTTC.

This clonotype came up many times. The chain combines TRBV2 with TRBJ2-4; TRBD2 agrees at 11 bases. The CDR3 totals 17 residues. With V trimmed by 3 bases and J by 7 bases, 11 bases remained unmatched. Germline V lookup: CDR1 SNHLY, CDR2 FYNNEI. The CDR3 bases are TGTGCCAGCAGTGATCGGGCTAGCGGGAGGTTGCGGAACATTCAGTACTTC. Protein sequence: CASSDRASGRLRNIQYF. Drawing the rest from reference TRBV2 and TRBJ2-4, the complete variable domain is EPEVTQTPSHQVTQMGQEVILRCVPISNHLYFYWYRQILGQKVEFLVSFYNNEISEKSEIFDDQFSVERPDGSNFTLKIRSTKLEDSAMYFCASSDRASGRLRNIQYFGAGTRLSVL.

In this sample, this clonotype turned up many times. This rearrangement joins TRBV11-3 to TRBJ2-5; D call uncertain. V gave up 3 bases and J gave up 4 bases, with 9 bases separating them. Per the germline V gene, CDR1 is SGHNT and CDR2 is YENEEA. There are 13 residues in the CDR3. The CDR3 DNA sequence: TGTGCCAGCAGCTTCCTTTCCGGAGAGACCCAGTACTTC. Residues: CASSFLSGETQYF.

This clonotype was observed at least ten times. In nucleotides, the CDR3 is TGTGCCAGCAGCTCCCCTCCCCGAAATGAGCAGTTCTTC. It translates to CASSSPPRNEQFF. The chain combines TRBV11-3 with TRBJ2-1, with D uncertain. The CDR3 is 13 residues long. The V gene lost 4 bases and the J gene lost 7 bases, with 11 bases spanning the gap. Germline CDR1 SGHNT, CDR2 YENEEA.

This clonotype was detected ten times or more. The CDR3 region has the DNA TGTGCCAGCAGTTACTACCCTGGGGAGCCCCAGCATTTT. Protein: CASSYYPGEPQHF. V and J are TRBV6-2 or TRBV6-3 and TRBJ1-5; D remains unclear. V gave up 1 base and J gave up 8 bases, with 9 bases separating them. This CDR3 comprises 13 residues. Germline V gives CDR1 MNHEY, CDR2 SVGEGT.

The rearrangement uses TRBV20-1 and TRBJ2-7; 9 nucleotides line up with TRBD1. This CDR3 is 13 amino acids long. The V gene's germline CDR1 is DFQATT and CDR2 SNEGSKA (reference sequence). V lost 5 bases, J lost 2 bases, and 4 bases stayed unmatched. The DNA for the CDR3 is TGCAGTGCTGGGGGACAGGGTACCTACGAGCAGTACTTC. Protein product: CSAGGQGTYEQYF.

This clonotype was recorded many times. The chain has TRBV5-6 and TRBJ2-7; D remains ambiguous. Trimming pared 2 bases from V and 3 bases from J, leaving 12 bases between. From germline, CDR1 is SGHDT and CDR2 YYEEEE. The CDR3 has 14 residues. Here the CDR3 reads CASSLTGTLYEQYF. The DNA of the CDR3 is TGTGCCAGCAGCTTAACGGGTACCCTCTACGAGCAGTACTTC.

This clonotype was observed at least ten times. The chain has TRBV12-3 or TRBV12-4 and TRBJ2-6; D uncertain. The CDR3 is 13 amino acids. The V gene lost 7 bases and the J gene lost 4 bases, with 8 bases spanning the gap. CDR3 nucleotide sequence: TGTGCCAGCACTCCGCCCGGGGCCAACGTCCTGACTTTC. It specifies CASTPPGANVLTF.

This clonotype has ten or more counts. This chain joins TRBV28 and TRBJ1-1, with unresolved D. Germline loops: CDR1 MDHEN, CDR2 SYDVKM. The CDR3 has 11 residues. The ends were cut back, 5 bases at V and 4 bases at J, with 5 bases in the middle. This chain's CDR3 is CASSQLTEAFF. DNA of the CDR3: TGTGCCAGCAGTCAACTCACTGAAGCTTTCTTT.

This clonotype occurred many times. The chain combines TRBV20-1 with TRBJ2-3; 13 nucleotides align to TRBD2. Germline CDR1 DFQATT, CDR2 SNEGSKA (reference sequence). The CDR3 is 15 amino acids. The V and J ends lost 6 bases and 2 bases, in that order; junction bases with no gene match: 5. The CDR3 DNA reads TGCAGTGCACTAGCGGGAGGGCCAGTCACAGATACGCAGTATTTT. It specifies CSALAGGPVTDTQYF.

This clonotype occurred many times. The chain links TRBV20-1 to TRBJ2-3; D remains unclear. CDR3 length equals 11 residues. V was shortened by 7 bases and J by 0 bases, with 5 bases between the two germline ends. Germline assignment: CDR1 DFQATT and CDR2 SNEGSKA (reference sequence). CDR3 coding DNA: TGCAGTGTGCTGAGCACAGATACGCAGTATTTT. Amino acid sequence: CSVLSTDTQYF.

This clonotype was seen at least ten times. This chain links TRBV15 with TRBJ2-2, with TRBD1 matching 9 bases. The V and J ends lost 0 bases and 6 bases, in that order; junction bases with no gene match: 5. Germline V lookup: CDR1 LNHNV, CDR2 YYDKDF (reference sequence). The CDR3 is 16 amino acids. The CDR3 sequence is CATSREGTGRPGELFF. The CDR3 DNA reads TGTGCCACCAGCAGAGAAGGGACAGGGCGGCCCGGGGAGCTGTTTTTT.

There are many counts of this clonotype. V and J are TRBV12-3 or TRBV12-4 and TRBJ2-5; the D gene is possibly TRBD2 (5 bases). Trimming removed 8 bases from V and 5 bases from J, with 12 bases in between. This CDR3 is built from 12 residues. CDR3 nucleotides: TGTGCCAGCCAAGGTGGAGGTGAGACCCAGTACTTC. This translates into CASQGGGETQYF.

Ten or more counts support this clonotype. The chain carries TRBV7-9 and TRBJ1-4, with 8 positions matching TRBD1. There are 15 residues in the CDR3. V lost 4 bases, J lost 14 bases, and 15 bases stayed unmatched. Germline CDR1 is SEHNR and CDR2 is FQNEAQ (reference sequence). In nucleotides, the CDR3 is TGTGCCAGCAGCTCTCCAGGGGGCGCGAGCCCTGGGCTGTTTTTT. Translation: CASSSPGGASPGLFF.

This clonotype was detected ten times or more. V and J are TRBV28 and TRBJ2-2; D is ambiguous. The CDR3 consists of 13 residues. Germline CDR1 and CDR2: MDHEN and SYDVKM. Trimming stripped 3 bases from V and 8 bases from J, with 10 bases between. CDR3 DNA: TGTGCCAGCAGTTTGAGCGCGAGTGGGGAGCTGTTTTTT. This codes for CASSLSASGELFF.

At least ten counts were recorded for this clonotype. The chain recombines TRBV24-1 with TRBJ2-3; TRBD1 agrees at 8 bases. V shed 7 bases and J 0 bases; nucleotides not matched to a gene: 5. Germline V gene data show CDR1 as KGHDR and CDR2 as SFDVKD. The CDR3 is made up of 15 amino acids. The CDR3 loop reads CATRPTGASTDTQYF. CDR3 sequence (DNA): TGTGCCACCAGGCCGACAGGGGCTAGCACAGATACGCAGTATTTT.

This clonotype was seen many times. J is TRBJ2-1 and V is TRBV27; D perhaps matches TRBD2 (6 bases). The germline CDR1 and CDR2 sequences are MNHEY and SMNVEV (reference sequence). The CDR3 covers 14 residues. V was clipped by 6 bases and J by 9 bases, with 18 bases between them. In nucleotides, the CDR3 is TGTGCCAGCAGCAAAATCGGGACTCCTAGTGAGCAGTTCTTC. Translating gives CASSKIGTPSEQFF.

The chain has TRBV5-4 and TRBJ1-1; tentative D call: TRBD1 (5 bases). The CDR3 runs to 13 residues. From germline, CDR1 is SGHNT and CDR2 YYREEE (reference sequence). Trimming shortened V by 4 bases and J by 1 base, and 8 bases separated the two germline ends. As DNA, the CDR3 is TGTGCCAGCAGCGCGGGACGGAACACTGAAGCTTTCTTT. Its protein product is CASSAGRNTEAFF.

This clonotype was seen many times. The J gene is TRBJ2-5, the V gene TRBV20-1, with D tentatively TRBD2 (6 bases). V lost 4 bases, J lost 1 base, and 10 bases lay in between. The CDR3 is 13 residues long. Per the germline V gene, CDR1 is DFQATT and CDR2 is SNEGSKA (reference sequence). CDR3: CSANRDSQETQYF. For the CDR3, the DNA is TGCAGTGCTAACCGGGACTCCCAAGAGACCCAGTACTTC.

This clonotype showed up many times. The gene calls are TRBV4-3 and TRBJ2-2, with no clear D. V gave up 4 bases and J gave up 5 bases, with 11 bases separating them. Per germline, CDR1 LGHNA and CDR2 YSLEER. The CDR3 sequence is 14 residues long. CDR3 DNA sequence: TGCGCCAGCAGCCCGGCTTATTGGACCGGGGAGCTGTTTTTT. It specifies CASSPAYWTGELFF.

This clonotype showed up many times. The J gene is TRBJ2-1, the V gene TRBV5-1; 12 nucleotides align to TRBD2. CDR3 length: 16 residues. Germline V gene data show CDR1 as SGHRS and CDR2 as YFSETQ. Losses at the gene ends were 5 bases for V and 3 bases for J; bases not matched to a gene: 6. This chain's CDR3 is CASRTGLAGFYNEQFF. As DNA, the CDR3 is TGCGCCAGCAGAACTGGACTAGCGGGATTCTACAATGAGCAGTTCTTC. The full variable domain, with the rest looked up from reference TRBV5-1 and TRBJ2-1, is KAGVTQTPRYLIKTRGQQVTLSCSPISGHRSVSWYQQTPGQGLQFLFEYFSETQRNKGNFPGRFSGRQFSNSRSEMNVSTLELGDSALYLCASRTGLAGFYNEQFFGPGTRLTVL.

As to this clonotype: A much larger clonotype is one base distant, so this may be a read error. The chain joins TRBV5-1 to TRBJ1-2, with TRBD1 as a possible D gene (5 bases). This CDR3 is built from 15 residues. Germline CDR1 SGHRS, CDR2 YFSETQ. CDR3 bases: TGCGCCAGCAGCATAACGACAGTCCCTAACTATGACTACACCTTC. Translation gives CASSITTVPNYDYTF.